One and the same sample provided the 18 T cell receptor beta chains below, sequenced in a study of T-cell memory formation after mild COVID-19. TCRdb reprocessed the 5' RACE reads with MiXCR, giving one entry per CDR3 protein. The sample has 50,000 to 70,000 distinct CDR3 sequences, less than 15% seen once. Sequenced sample: PBMCs or a T cell subset sorted from them (not recorded which). The receptors were sampled from a man aged 18 to 30 who had mild COVID-19 (a few samples of this study predate the infection). Cell type and time point are not known.

The chain carries TRBV5-7 and TRBJ2-1; possible D gene TRBD2, 5 bases. TRBV5-7 is identified as an open reading frame with a role that is uncertain. This CDR3 comprises 15 residues. V was clipped by 0 bases and J by 5 bases, with 12 bases between them. The CDR3 loop is CASSLGASRDNEQFF. The CDR3, as DNA: TGTGCCAGCAGCTTGGGGGCTAGCCGGGACAATGAGCAGTTCTTC.

The V gene is TRBV27, the J gene TRBJ2-1; 8 bases agree with TRBD2. The CDR3 runs 14 residues. Germline V CDR1 and CDR2: MNHEY, SMNVEV (reference sequence). V lost 3 bases and J lost 7; bases outside the gene matches: 5. The CDR3 DNA follows: TGTGCCAGCAGTTTCACCGGGGGGGGGAATGAGCAGTTCTTC. This sequence encodes CASSFTGGGNEQFF.

The rearrangement joins TRBV28 to TRBJ1-5, with D unclear. V was trimmed by 3 bases and J by 5 bases, leaving 17 bases between them. Per germline, CDR1 MDHEN and CDR2 SYDVKM. The length of the CDR3 is 16 residues. For the CDR3, the DNA is TGTGCCAGCAGTTTCGGGGAGGGCTCACCCTATCAGCCCCAGCATTTT. Its protein product is CASSFGEGSPYQPQHF.

The chain couples TRBV19 to TRBJ2-1; TRBD2 agrees at 11 bases. CDR1 and CDR2 from the germline V gene are LNHDA and SQIVND (reference sequence). The J segment lost 4 bases and the V segment lost 6 bases, leaving 2 bases of the junction unmatched. This CDR3 contains 14 residues. The CDR3 DNA sequence: TGTGCCAGTAGAACTAGCGGGGGATACAATGAGCAGTTCTTC. Amino acid sequence: CASRTSGGYNEQFF.

The chain couples TRBV4-3 to TRBJ2-4; 7 nucleotides agree with TRBD2. V trimming: 1 base; J trimming: 8 bases; junction bases outside the gene matches: 5. The length of the CDR3 is 14 residues. Germline lookup yields CDR1 LGHNA and CDR2 YSLEER. CDR3 sequence reads: CASSQGSGGYIQYF. CDR3 nucleotides: TGCGCCAGCAGCCAAGGGTCGGGGGGATACATTCAGTACTTC.

The chain couples TRBV7-3 to TRBJ2-2, with no clear D. This CDR3 has 13 amino acids. Trimming took off 5 bases at V and 4 bases at J, with 8 bases between the two ends. Per the germline V gene, CDR1 is SGHTA and CDR2 is FQGTGA. The CDR3 region has the DNA TGTGCCAGCAGCCTTCCGGGCACCGGGGAGCTGTTTTTT. As protein: CASSLPGTGELFF.

This clonotype was seen a handful of times. No conserved phenylalanine or tryptophan is present at the end of the CDR3, so a read error is the likely explanation. The chain is built from TRBV25-1 and TRBJ1-6; the D is unclear. The germline V gene encodes CDR1 MGHDK and CDR2 SYGVNS. CDR3 length equals 13 residues. Trimming took off 11 bases at V and 8 bases at J, with 16 bases between the two ends. CDR3 sequence reads: CAGPVGNYSPLHC. The DNA of the CDR3 is TGTGCCGGCCCCGTTGGCAACTATTCACCCCTCCACTGT.

This clonotype was detected many times. The chain couples TRBV7-8 to TRBJ2-2, with D possibly TRBD1 on 6 matching bases. The length of the CDR3 is 14 residues. Trimming took 4 bases from V and 7 from J, leaving 13 bases between them. The V gene's germline CDR1 is SGHVS and CDR2 FQNEAQ. As DNA, the CDR3 is TGTGCCAGCAGCTGGAACAGGGAAAGCGGGGAGCTGTTTTTT. It codes for CASSWNRESGELFF.

A few counts support this clonotype. The chain couples TRBV12-3 or TRBV12-4 to TRBJ2-7; D uncertain. V was clipped by 5 bases and J by 2 bases, with 16 bases between them. The CDR3 consists of 15 residues. The CDR3 DNA reads as TGTGCCAGCAGTACCCGGCGCGACGGAACCTACGAGCAGTACTTC. Protein sequence: CASSTRRDGTYEQYF.

The chain carries TRBV6-1 and TRBJ1-5; a weak D match, TRBD1 (6 bases). Trimming cost V 2 bases and J 2 bases, with 13 bases left between them. The CDR3 extends over 16 amino acids. CDR1 is MNHNS and CDR2 is SASEGT in the germline V gene. The CDR3 bases are TGTGCCAGCAGTGAACGAAGGGACATCGGCAATCAGCCCCAGCATTTT. It yields the protein CASSERRDIGNQPQHF.

The chain has TRBV4-3 and TRBJ1-2; TRBD1 agrees at 8 bases. Germline V CDR1 and CDR2: LGHNA, YSLEER. This CDR3 contains 15 residues. V lost 0 bases to trimming and J lost 6 bases; unmatched junction nucleotides: 6. CDR3 DNA: TGCGCCAGCAGCCAAGAGGCAGGGGGCGAAGATGGCTACACCTTC. Translation: CASSQEAGGEDGYTF.

In its sample, this clonotype was seen many times. The rearrangement joins TRBV7-9 to TRBJ2-7; 9 positions agree with TRBD1. This CDR3 contains 14 residues. The trim removed 3 bases at V and 6 bases at J, leaving 6 bases unmatched. Germline V gene data show CDR1 as SEHNR and CDR2 as FQNEAQ (reference sequence). CDR3 sequence: CASSFGQGNGEQYV. Here the CDR3 DNA reads TGTGCCAGCAGCTTTGGACAGGGGAACGGCGAGCAGTACGTC.

This clonotype was recorded many times. The chain is built from TRBV7-2 and TRBJ2-1; D remains ambiguous. This CDR3 spans 15 amino acids. Germline V gene sequence: CDR1 SGHTA, CDR2 FQGNSA. V lost 6 bases and J lost 0, with 12 bases in between. CDR3 DNA: TGTGCCAGCAGTTCCCGGCCAAGCTCCTACAATGAGCAGTTCTTC. It translates to CASSSRPSSYNEQFF.

The chain employs TRBV7-8 and TRBJ1-6; D is unresolved. Germline CDR1 SGHVS, CDR2 FQNEAQ. V gave up 1 base and J gave up 0 bases, with 10 bases separating them. The CDR3 totals 17 residues. CDR3 nucleotides: TGTGCCAGCAGCTTAGTCGTCCCGAGCTCCTATAATTCACCCCTCCACTTT. Its translation is CASSLVVPSSYNSPLHF.

This clonotype was counted only a few times. The chain employs TRBV7-3 and TRBJ2-3; D possibly corresponds to TRBD1 (6 bases). Per germline, CDR1 SGHTA and CDR2 FQGTGA. The germline V and J ends were trimmed by 5 bases and 4 bases, with 13 bases remaining between them. The CDR3 has 14 amino acids. The chain's CDR3 is CASSPRQVADTQYF. The CDR3, as DNA: TGTGCCAGCAGCCCGCGACAGGTTGCAGATACGCAGTATTTT.

This clonotype was counted only a few times. The chain combines TRBV11-2 with TRBJ2-5, with D possibly matching TRBD1 (5 bases). Germline lookup yields CDR1 SGHAT and CDR2 FQNNGV. The CDR3 is 14 amino acids. Trimming took off 4 bases at V and 2 bases at J, with 11 bases between the two ends. The CDR3 region has the DNA TGTGCCAGCAGCTCAGGACACGGACAAGAGACCCAGTACTTC. It yields the protein CASSSGHGQETQYF.

The V call is TRBV7-2, the J call TRBJ1-5, with D unresolved. The CDR3 is 15 residues long. V was trimmed by 5 bases and J by 4 bases, leaving 15 bases between them. Germline loops: CDR1 SGHTA, CDR2 FQGNSA. The DNA for the CDR3 is TGTGCCAGCAGCCCGCAGAGGGCGGGGAATCAGCCCCAGCATTTT. Translated: CASSPQRAGNQPQHF.

This clonotype was seen ten or more times. The chain recombines TRBV20-1 with TRBJ2-3, with 10 positions matching TRBD2. The CDR3 runs 17 residues. Germline loops: CDR1 DFQATT, CDR2 SNEGSKA (reference sequence). The V gene end was trimmed by 3 bases and the J gene end by 3 bases; junction bases not matched to a gene: 12. The CDR3 DNA is TGCAGTGCTAGCGGACTTATAGCTAGCGGGGGTACAGATACGCAGTATTTT. As protein: CSASGLIASGGTDTQYF.